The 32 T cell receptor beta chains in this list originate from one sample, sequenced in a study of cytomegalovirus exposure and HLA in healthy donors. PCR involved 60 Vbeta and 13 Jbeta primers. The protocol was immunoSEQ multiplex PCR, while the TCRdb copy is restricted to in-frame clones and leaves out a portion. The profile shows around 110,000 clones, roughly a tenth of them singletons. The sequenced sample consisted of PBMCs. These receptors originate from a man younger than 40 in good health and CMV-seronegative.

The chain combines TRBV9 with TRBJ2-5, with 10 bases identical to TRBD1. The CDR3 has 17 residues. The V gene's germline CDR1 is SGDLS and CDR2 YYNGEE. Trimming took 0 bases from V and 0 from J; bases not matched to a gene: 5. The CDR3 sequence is CASSVEGQGSYQETQYF. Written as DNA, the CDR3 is TGTGCCAGCAGCGTAGAGGGACAGGGGTCTTACCAAGAGACCCAGTACTTC.

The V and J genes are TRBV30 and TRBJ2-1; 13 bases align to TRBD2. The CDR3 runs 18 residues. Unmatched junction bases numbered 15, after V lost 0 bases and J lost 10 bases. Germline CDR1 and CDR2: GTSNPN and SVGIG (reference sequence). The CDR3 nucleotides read TGTGCCTGGAGTGTAATACCCAAAACTAGCGGGAGGGCCTTGGAGCAGTTCTTC. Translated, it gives CAWSVIPKTSGRALEQFF.

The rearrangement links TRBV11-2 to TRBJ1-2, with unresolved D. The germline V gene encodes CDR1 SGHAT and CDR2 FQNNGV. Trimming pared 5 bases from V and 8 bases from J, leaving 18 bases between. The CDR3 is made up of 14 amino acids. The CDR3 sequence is CASSPPAGTRGYTF. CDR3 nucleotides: TGTGCCAGCAGCCCCCCGGCAGGCACCAGGGGCTACACCTTC.

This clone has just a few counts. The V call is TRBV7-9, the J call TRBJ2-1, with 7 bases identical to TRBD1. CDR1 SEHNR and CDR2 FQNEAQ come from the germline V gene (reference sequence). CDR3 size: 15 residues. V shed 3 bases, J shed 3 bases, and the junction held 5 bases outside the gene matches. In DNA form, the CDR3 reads TGTGCCAGCAGCTTGGGGGACAGAGGCTACAATGAGCAGTTCTTC. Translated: CASSLGDRGYNEQFF.

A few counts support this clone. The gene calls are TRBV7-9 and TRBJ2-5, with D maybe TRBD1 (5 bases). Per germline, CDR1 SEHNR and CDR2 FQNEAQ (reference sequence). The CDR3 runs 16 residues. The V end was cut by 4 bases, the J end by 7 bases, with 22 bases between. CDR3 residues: CASSSWLGRVSGTQYF. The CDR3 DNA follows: TGTGCCAGCAGCTCATGGCTCGGCAGGGTTTCGGGGACCCAGTACTTC.

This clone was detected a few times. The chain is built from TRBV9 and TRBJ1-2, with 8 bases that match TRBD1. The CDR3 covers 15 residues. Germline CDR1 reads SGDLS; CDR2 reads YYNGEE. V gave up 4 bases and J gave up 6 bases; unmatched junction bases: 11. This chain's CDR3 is CASSLEGQGANGYTF. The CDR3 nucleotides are TGTGCCAGCAGCTTAGAGGGGCAGGGGGCCAATGGCTACACCTTC.

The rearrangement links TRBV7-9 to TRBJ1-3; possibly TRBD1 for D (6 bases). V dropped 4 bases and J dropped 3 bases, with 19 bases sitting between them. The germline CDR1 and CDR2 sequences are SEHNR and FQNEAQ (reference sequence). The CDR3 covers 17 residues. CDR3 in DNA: TGTGCCAGCAGCTCAACAGGGTTCGGCCCAGATGGAAACACCATATATTTT. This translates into CASSSTGFGPDGNTIYF.

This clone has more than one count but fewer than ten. The DNA for the CDR3 is TGTGCCAGCAGTTCGGACAGGATAGGTGGAAATGAGCAGTTCTTC. Translated, it gives CASSSDRIGGNEQFF. The chain carries TRBV6-5 and TRBJ2-1, with TRBD1 identical over 7 bases. The CDR3 consists of 15 residues. V was pared by 4 bases and J by 7 bases, with 10 bases of the junction left unmatched. CDR1 and CDR2 from the germline V gene are MNHEY and SVGAGI.

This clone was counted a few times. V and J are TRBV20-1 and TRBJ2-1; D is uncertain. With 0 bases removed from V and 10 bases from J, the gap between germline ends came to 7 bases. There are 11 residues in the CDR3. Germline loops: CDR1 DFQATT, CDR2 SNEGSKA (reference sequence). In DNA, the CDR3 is TGCAGTGCTAGAGATGAGGCGGAGCAGTTCTTC. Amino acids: CSARDEAEQFF.

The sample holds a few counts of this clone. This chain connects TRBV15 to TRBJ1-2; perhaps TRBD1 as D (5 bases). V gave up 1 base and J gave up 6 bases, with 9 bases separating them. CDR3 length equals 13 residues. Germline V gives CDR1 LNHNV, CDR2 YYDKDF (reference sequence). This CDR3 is CATSRGQGDGYTF. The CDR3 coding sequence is TGTGCCACCAGCAGAGGCCAGGGTGATGGCTACACCTTC.

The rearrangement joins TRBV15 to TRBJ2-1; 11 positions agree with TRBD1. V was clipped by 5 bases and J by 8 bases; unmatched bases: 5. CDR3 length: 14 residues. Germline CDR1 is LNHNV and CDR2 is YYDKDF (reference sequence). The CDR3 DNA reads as TGTGCCACCAGCTTTAGGACAGGGGGCGATGAGCAGTTCTTC. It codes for CATSFRTGGDEQFF.

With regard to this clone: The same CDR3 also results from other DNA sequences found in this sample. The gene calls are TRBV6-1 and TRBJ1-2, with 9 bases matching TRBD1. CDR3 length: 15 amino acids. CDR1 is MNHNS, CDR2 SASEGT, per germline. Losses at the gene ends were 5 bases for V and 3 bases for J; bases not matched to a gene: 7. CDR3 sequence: CASSSHRGRDYGYTF. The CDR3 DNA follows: TGTGCCAGCAGTAGCCACAGGGGGCGCGACTATGGCTACACCTTC.

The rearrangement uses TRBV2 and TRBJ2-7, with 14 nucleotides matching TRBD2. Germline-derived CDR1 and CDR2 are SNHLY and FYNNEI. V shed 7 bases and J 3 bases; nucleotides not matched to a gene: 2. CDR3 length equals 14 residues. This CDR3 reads CASTGTSGSYEQYF. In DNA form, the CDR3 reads TGTGCCAGCACCGGGACTAGCGGGAGCTACGAGCAGTACTTC.

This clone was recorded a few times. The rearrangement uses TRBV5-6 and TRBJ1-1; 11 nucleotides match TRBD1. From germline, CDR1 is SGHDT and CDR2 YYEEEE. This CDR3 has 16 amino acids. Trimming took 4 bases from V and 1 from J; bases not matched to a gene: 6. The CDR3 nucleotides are TGTGCCAGCAGCCCACGGGACAGGGGGTCGAACACTGAAGCTTTCTTT. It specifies CASSPRDRGSNTEAFF.

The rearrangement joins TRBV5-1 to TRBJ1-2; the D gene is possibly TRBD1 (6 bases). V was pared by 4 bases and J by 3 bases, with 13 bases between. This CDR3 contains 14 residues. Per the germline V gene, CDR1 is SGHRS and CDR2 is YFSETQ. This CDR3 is CASSKTGSDYGYTF. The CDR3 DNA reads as TGCGCCAGCAGCAAGACAGGTTCGGACTATGGCTACACCTTC.

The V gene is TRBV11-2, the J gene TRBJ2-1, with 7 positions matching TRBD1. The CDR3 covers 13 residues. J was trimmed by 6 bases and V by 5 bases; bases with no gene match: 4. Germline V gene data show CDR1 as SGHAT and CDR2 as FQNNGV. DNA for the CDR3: TGTGCCAGCAGCACCCAGGGGGTCAATGAGCAGTTCTTC. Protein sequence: CASSTQGVNEQFF.

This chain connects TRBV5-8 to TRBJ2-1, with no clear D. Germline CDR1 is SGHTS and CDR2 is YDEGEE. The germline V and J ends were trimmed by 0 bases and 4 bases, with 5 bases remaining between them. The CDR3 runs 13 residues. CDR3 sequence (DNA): TGTGCCAGCAGCTTGGTCCGGTACAATGAGCAGTTCTTC. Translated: CASSLVRYNEQFF.

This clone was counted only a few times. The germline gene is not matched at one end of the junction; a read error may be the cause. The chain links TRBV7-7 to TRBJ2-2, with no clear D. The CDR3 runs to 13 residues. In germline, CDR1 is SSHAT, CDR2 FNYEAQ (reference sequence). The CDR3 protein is CASSLDRQGELFF. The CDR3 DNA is TGTGCTAGCAGCTTAGACCGTCAGGGGGAGCTGTTTTTT. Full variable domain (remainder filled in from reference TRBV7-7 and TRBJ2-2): GAGVSQSPRYKVTKRGQDVTLRCDPISSHATLYWYQQALGQGPEFLTYFNYEAQPDKSGLPSDRFSAERPEGSISTLTIQRTEQRDSAMYRCASSLDRQGELFFGEGSRLTVL.

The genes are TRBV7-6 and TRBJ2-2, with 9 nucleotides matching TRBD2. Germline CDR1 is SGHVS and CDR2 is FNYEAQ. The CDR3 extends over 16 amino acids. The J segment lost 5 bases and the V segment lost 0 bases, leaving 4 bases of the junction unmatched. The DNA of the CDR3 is TGTGCCAGCAGCTTAGCTAGCGGGGGCGGGACCGGGGAGCTGTTTTTT. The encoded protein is CASSLASGGGTGELFF.

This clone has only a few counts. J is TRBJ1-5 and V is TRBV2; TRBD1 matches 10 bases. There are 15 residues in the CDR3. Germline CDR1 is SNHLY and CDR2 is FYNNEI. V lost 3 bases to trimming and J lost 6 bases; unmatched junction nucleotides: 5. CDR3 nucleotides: TGTGCCAGCAGTGACGGACAGGGGGTGGCTCAGCCCCAGCATTTT. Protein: CASSDGQGVAQPQHF.

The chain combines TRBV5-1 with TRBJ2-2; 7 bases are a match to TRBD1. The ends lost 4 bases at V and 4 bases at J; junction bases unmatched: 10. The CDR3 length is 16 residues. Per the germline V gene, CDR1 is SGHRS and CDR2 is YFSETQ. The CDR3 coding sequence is TGCGCCAGCAGCGGGACGGGACAGAAGATCACCGGGGAGCTGTTTTTT. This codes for CASSGTGQKITGELFF.

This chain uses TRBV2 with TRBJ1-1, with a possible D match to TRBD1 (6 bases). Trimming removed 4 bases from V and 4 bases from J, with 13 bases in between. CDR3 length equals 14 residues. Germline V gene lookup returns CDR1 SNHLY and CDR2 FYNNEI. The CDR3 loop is CASSAIKGGTEAFF. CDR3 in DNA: TGTGCCAGCAGTGCCATAAAAGGGGGCACTGAAGCTTTCTTT.

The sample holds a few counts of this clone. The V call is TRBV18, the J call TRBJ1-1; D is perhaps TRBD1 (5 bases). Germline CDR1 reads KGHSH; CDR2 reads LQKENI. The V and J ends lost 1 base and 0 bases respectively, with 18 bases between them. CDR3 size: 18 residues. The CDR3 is CASSPLRRGTLMNTEAFF. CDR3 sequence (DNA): TGTGCCAGCTCACCACTCAGACGGGGGACCCTCATGAACACTGAAGCTTTCTTT. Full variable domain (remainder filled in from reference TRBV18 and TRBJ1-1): NAGVMQNPRHLVRRRGQEARLRCSPMKGHSHVYWYRQLPEEGLKFMVYLQKENIIDESGMPKERFSAEFPKEGPSILRIQQVVRGDSAAYFCASSPLRRGTLMNTEAFFGQGTRLTVV.

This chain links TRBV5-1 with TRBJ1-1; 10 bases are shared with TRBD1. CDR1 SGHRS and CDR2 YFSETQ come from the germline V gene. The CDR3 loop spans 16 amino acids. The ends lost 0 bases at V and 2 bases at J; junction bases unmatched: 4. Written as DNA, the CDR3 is TGCGCCAGCAGCTTGGGGGACAGGGGTGGAAACACTGAAGCTTTCTTT. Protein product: CASSLGDRGGNTEAFF.

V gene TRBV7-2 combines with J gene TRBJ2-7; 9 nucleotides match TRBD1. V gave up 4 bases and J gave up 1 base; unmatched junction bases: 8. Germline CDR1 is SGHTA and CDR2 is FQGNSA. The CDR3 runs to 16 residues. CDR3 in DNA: TGTGCCAGCAGCTCCTCTATTGGACAGGGGTCCTACGAGCAGTACTTC. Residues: CASSSSIGQGSYEQYF.

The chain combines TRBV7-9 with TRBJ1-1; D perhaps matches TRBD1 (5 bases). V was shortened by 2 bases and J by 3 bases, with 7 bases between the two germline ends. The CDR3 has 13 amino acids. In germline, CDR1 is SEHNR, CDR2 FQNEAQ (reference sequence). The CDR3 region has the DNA TGTGCCAGCAGCTTATGGGGGGACACTGAAGCTTTCTTT. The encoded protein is CASSLWGDTEAFF. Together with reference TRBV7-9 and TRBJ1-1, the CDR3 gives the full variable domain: DTGVSQNPRHKITKRGQNVTFRCDPISEHNRLYWYRQTLGQGPEFLTYFQNEAQLEKSRLLSDRFSAERPKGSFSTLEIQRTEQGDSAMYLCASSLWGDTEAFFGQGTRLTVV.

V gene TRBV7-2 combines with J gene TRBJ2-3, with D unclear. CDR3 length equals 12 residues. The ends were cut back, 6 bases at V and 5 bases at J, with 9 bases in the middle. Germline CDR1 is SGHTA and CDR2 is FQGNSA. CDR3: CASSFSRDTQYF. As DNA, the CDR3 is TGTGCCAGCAGTTTCTCCCGAGATACGCAGTATTTT.

In nucleotides, the CDR3 is TGTGCCAGCAGTTACTCTGGGCAGGGGAGAACTGAAGCTTTCTTT. Translation gives CASSYSGQGRTEAFF. The chain uses TRBV6-5 and TRBJ1-1; D might be TRBD1 (6 bases). The germline V gene encodes CDR1 MNHEY and CDR2 SVGAGI. V lost 0 bases and J lost 5, with 13 bases in between. This CDR3 is built from 15 residues.

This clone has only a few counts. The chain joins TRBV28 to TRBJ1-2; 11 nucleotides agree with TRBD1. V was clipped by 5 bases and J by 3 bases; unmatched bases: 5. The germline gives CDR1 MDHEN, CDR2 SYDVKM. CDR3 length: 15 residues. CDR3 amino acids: CASSPRTGGDYGYTF. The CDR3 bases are TGTGCCAGCAGTCCGAGGACAGGGGGCGACTATGGCTACACCTTC.

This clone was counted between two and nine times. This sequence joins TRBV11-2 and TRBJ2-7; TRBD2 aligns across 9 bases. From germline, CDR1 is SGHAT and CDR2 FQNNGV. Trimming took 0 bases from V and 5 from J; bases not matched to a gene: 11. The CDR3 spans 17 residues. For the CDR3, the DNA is TGTGCCAGCAGCTTAGATGAGGGCGGGGGGGCAATCGACGAGCAGTACTTC. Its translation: CASSLDEGGGAIDEQYF.

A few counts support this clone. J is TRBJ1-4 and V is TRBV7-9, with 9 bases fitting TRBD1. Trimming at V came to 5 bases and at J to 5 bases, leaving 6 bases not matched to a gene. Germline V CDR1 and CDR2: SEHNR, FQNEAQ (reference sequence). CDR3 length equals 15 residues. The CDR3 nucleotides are TGTGCCAGCAGCCTCCAACAGGGGGCCAATGAAAAACTGTTTTTT. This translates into CASSLQQGANEKLFF. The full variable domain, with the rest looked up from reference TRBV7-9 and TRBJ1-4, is DTGVSQNPRHKITKRGQNVTFRCDPISEHNRLYWYRQTLGQGPEFLTYFQNEAQLEKSRLLSDRFSAERPKGSFSTLEIQRTEQGDSAMYLCASSLQQGANEKLFFGSGTQLSVL.

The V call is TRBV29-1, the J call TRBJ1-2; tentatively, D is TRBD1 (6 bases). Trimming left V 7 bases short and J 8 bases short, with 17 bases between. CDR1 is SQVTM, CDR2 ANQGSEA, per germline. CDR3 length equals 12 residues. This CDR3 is CSANEGVYGYTF. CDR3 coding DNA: TGCAGCGCTAACGAGGGGGTATACGGCTACACCTTC.